This is a list of T cell receptor beta chains from one sample in a study of OX40 agonist ivuxolimab in advanced cancers. Only in-frame clones appear in the TCRdb table, and some are missing; sequencing was by immunoSEQ multiplex PCR. There are about 100,000 clones in the sample; 89% occur only once, and about 0.15% lies in the top ten. Sequenced here: CD4+ or CD8+ T cells sorted from blood, sampled in a trial of the OX40 agonist ivuxolimab. The receptors come from an adult with an advanced solid tumor such as melanoma, head and neck, liver or kidney cancer. CDR3s leave out the opening cysteine and the closing phenylalanine or tryptophan. Only some rows state a clone size, as once, few, many or a class for expanded clones.

V gene | clone size | CDR3 protein
TRBV5-4 | - | ASSKPGTGVYEQY
TRBV7-8 | - | ASSLRDSLSLSGNTIY
TRBV7-2 | - | ASSRDRGNTEAF
TRBV5-5 | - | ASSPTGDYGYT
TRBV23-1 | few | ASSHLSGQRSYEQY
TRBV25-1 | - | ASSGTGQETQY
TRBV21-1 | - | ASSMITGFYSYNSPLH
TRBV7-8 | - | ASSSKRLGEKLF
TRBV30 | - | AWTSGSPNRQF
TRBV6-5 | - | ASSLGGTGYNEQF
TRBV19 | - | ASKGWRVGSYNEQF
TRBV19 | - | ASSRTSGLREKLF
TRBV6-6 | - | AAGGRANYGYT
TRBV2 | - | ASSESRGAKNIQY
TRBV30 | - | AGDRATNEKLF
TRBV11-2 | once | ASSLVGTGLYEQY
TRBV9 | - | ASSITGQTEAF
TRBV7-8 | - | ASSPLQGREQY
TRBV7-8 | once | ASSFGDRSSGNTIY
TRBV11-2 | - | ASSLDQGGTEAF
TRBV4-2 | few | ASSQTGEYGYT
TRBV9 | - | ASNRQGGPYEQY
TRBV5-1 | - | ASSGGTSGAAHEQF
TRBV29-1 | - | SLTLLRDTEAF
TRBV19 | - | ASSKKDRDEQF
TRBV5-4 | - | ASSLGGLNTEAF
TRBV7-6 | - | ASRSGLATDTQY
TRBV19 | - | ASRSGTGMGYT
TRBV7-7 | once | ASSQELAINEQF
TRBV30 | - | AWSSGASNQPQH
TRBV2 | - | ASSAQAPQETQY
TRBV6-5 | once | ASSYSTRVGYGYT
TRBV5-1 | - | ASSPGPNTGELF
TRBV7-3 | - | ASSFGLDTDTQY
TRBV5-1 | - | ASSTEGTGANTEAF
TRBV6-1 | - | ASSVRDRSGNTIY
TRBV29-1 | - | SARQSLAKNIQY
TRBV5-1 | - | ASSLGGGRSNTGELF
TRBV28 | - | ASSGVTDTQY
TRBV7-9 | - | ASSLTPGGSEKLF
TRBV29-1 | once | SVRKTSGSMNEQF
TRBV19 | - | ASRTRDSLSNQPQH
TRBV27 | - | ASSQLISYEQY
TRBV5-6 | - | ASSLRLLGVGGASTEAF
TRBV19 | - | ASSMLAGGVGIQY
TRBV5-1 | - | ASSSFPGTRLTDTQY
TRBV7-3 | once | ASSSRDGTYGYT
TRBV19 | - | ASRRQGATNEKLF
TRBV6-1 | - | ASSGGGYSYNEQF
TRBV6-6 | - | ASGDRGTNTEAF